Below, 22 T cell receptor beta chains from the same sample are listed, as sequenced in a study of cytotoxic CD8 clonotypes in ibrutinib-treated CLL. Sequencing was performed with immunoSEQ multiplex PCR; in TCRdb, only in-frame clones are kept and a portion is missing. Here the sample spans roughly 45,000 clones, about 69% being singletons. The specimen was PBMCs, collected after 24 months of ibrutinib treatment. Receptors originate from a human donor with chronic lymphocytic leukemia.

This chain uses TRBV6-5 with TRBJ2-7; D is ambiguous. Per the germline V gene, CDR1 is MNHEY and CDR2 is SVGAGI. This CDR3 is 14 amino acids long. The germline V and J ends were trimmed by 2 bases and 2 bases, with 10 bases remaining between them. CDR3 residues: CASSYSHGPYEQYF. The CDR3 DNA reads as TGTGCCAGCAGTTACAGTCACGGTCCCTACGAGCAGTACTTC.

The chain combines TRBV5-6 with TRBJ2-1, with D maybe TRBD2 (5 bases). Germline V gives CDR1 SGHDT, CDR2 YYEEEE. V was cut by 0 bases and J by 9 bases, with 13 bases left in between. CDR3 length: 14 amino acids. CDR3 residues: CASSLAFRAGEQFF. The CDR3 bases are TGTGCCAGCAGCTTGGCTTTTCGGGCGGGTGAGCAGTTCTTC. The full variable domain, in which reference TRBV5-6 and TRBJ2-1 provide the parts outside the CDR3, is DAGVTQSPTHLIKTRGQQVTLRCSPKSGHDTVSWYQQALGQGPQFIFQYYEEEERQRGNFPDRFSGHQFPNYSSELNVNALLLGDSALYLCASSLAFRAGEQFFGPGTRLTVL.

The CDR3 DNA reads as TGTGCCATCAGCCTCGGGACAGGGGGTAGGGAGAACACTGAAGCTTTCTTT. It is translated as CAISLGTGGRENTEAFF. This chain connects TRBV10-3 to TRBJ1-1; 11 bases fit TRBD1. Germline assignment: CDR1 ENHRY and CDR2 SYGVKD. The length of the CDR3 is 17 residues. V lost 6 bases and J lost 1; bases outside the gene matches: 10.

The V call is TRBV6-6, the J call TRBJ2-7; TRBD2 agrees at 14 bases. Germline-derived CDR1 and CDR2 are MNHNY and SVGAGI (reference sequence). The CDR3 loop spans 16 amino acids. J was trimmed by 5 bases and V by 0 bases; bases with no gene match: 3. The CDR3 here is CASSYSKGLAGDEQYF. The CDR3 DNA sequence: TGTGCCAGCAGTTACTCGAAGGGACTAGCGGGAGACGAGCAGTACTTC.

The CDR3 protein is CASSWDMGDQPQHF. The CDR3 nucleotides read TGTGCCAGCAGCTGGGACATGGGGGATCAGCCCCAGCATTTT. The chain is built from TRBV5-8 and TRBJ1-5; D may be TRBD1 (6 bases). V was shortened by 3 bases and J by 5 bases, with 12 bases between the two germline ends. Germline V CDR1 and CDR2: SGHTS, YDEGEE. CDR3 length equals 14 residues. Drawing the rest from reference TRBV5-8 and TRBJ1-5, the complete variable domain is EAGVTQSPTHLIKTRGQQATLRCSPISGHTSVYWYQQALGLGLQFLLWYDEGEERNRGNFPPRFSGRQFPNYSSELNVNALELEDSALYLCASSWDMGDQPQHFGDGTRLSIL.

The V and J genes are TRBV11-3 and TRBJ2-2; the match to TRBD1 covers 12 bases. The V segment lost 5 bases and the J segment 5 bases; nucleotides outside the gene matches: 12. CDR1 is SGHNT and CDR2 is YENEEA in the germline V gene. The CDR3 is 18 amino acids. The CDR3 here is CASSLGSGTGGKTGELFF. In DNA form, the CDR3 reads TGTGCCAGCAGCCTAGGCTCCGGGACAGGGGGCAAGACCGGGGAGCTGTTTTTT.

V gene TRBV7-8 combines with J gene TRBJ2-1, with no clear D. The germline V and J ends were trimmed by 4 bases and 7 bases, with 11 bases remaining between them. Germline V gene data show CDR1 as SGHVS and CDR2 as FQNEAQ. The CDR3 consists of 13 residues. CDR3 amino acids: CASSWWTLNEQFF. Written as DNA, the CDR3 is TGTGCCAGCAGCTGGTGGACCTTAAATGAGCAGTTCTTC.

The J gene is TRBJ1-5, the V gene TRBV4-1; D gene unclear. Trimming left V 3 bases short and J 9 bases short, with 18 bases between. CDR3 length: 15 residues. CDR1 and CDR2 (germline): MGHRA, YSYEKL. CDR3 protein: CASSQGLGYVWPQHF. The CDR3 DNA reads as TGCGCCAGCAGCCAGGGTCTCGGTTATGTGTGGCCCCAGCATTTT.

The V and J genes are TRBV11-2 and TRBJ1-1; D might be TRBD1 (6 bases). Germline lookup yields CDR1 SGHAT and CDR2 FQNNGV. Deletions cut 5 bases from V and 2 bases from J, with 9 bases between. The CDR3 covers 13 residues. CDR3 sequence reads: CASSRTANTEAFF. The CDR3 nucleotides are TGTGCCAGCAGCAGGACAGCTAACACTGAAGCTTTCTTT.

The CDR3 is CASRQDPGTLHF. The DNA for the CDR3 is TGTGCCAGCAGACAGGACCCGGGCACCCTCCACTTT. The chain couples TRBV6-6 to TRBJ1-6; D possibly corresponds to TRBD1 (5 bases). CDR3 size: 12 residues. V was pared by 6 bases and J by 14 bases, with 14 bases between. The V gene's germline CDR1 is MNHNY and CDR2 SVGAGI (reference sequence).

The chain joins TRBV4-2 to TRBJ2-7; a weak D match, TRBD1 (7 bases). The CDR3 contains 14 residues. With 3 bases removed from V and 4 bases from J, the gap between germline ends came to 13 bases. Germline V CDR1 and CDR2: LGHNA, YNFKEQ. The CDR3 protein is CASSHTSGGYEQYF. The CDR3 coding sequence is TGTGCCAGCAGCCATACTTCAGGGGGGTACGAGCAGTACTTC.

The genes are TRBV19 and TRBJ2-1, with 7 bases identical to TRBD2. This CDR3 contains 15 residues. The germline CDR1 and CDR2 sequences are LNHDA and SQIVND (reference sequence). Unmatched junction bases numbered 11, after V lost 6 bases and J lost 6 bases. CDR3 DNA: TGTGCCAGTAGCGATAGCGGGTGGGGGGGCAATGAGCAGTTCTTC. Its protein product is CASSDSGWGGNEQFF. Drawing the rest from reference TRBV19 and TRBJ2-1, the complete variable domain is DGGITQSPKYLFRKEGQNVTLSCEQNLNHDAMYWYRQDPGQGLRLIYYSQIVNDFQKGDIAEGYSVSREKKESFPLTVTSAQKNPTAFYLCASSDSGWGGNEQFFGPGTRLTVL.

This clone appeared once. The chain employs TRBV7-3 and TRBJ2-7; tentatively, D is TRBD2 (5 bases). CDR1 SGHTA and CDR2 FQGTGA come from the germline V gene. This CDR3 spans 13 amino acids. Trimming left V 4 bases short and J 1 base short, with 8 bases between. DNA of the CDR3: TGTGCCAGCAGCTCGGGATGGTCCTACGAGCAGTACTTC. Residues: CASSSGWSYEQYF.

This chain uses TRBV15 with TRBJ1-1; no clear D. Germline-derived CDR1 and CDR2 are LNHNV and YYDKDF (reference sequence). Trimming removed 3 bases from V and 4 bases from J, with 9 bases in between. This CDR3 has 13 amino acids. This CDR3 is CATSSRGGTEAFF. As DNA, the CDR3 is TGTGCCACCAGCAGCCGGGGAGGCACTGAAGCTTTCTTT.

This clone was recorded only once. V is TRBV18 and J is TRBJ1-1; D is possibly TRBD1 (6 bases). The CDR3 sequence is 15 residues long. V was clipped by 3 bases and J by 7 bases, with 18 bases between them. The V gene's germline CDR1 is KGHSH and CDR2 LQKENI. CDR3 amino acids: CASSPDRPSHREAFF. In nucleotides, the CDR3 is TGTGCCAGCTCACCCGACAGGCCGAGCCACCGTGAAGCTTTCTTT.

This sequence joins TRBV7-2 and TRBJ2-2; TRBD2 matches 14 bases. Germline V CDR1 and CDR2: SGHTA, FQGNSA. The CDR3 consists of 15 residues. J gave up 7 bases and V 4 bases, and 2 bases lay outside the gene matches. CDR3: CASSWGLAGVGELFF. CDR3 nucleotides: TGTGCCAGCAGCTGGGGACTAGCGGGAGTCGGGGAGCTGTTTTTT.

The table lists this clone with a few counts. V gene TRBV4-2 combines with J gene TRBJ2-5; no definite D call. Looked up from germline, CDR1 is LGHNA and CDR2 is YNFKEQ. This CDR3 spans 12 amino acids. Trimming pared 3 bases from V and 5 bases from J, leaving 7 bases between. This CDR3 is CASSQEWETQYF. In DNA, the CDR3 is TGTGCCAGCAGCCAGGAGTGGGAGACCCAGTACTTC.

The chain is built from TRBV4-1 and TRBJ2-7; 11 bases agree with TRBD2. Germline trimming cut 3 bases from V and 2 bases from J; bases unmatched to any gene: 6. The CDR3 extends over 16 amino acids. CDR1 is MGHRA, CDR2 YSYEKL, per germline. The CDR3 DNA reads TGCGCCAGCAGCCAGGGACTAGCGGAGCCTCCCTACGAGCAGTACTTC. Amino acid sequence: CASSQGLAEPPYEQYF.

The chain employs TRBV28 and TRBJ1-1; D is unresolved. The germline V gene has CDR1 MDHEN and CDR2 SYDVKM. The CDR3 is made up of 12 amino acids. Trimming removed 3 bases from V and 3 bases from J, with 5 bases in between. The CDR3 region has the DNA TGTGCCAGCAGTTTGTTGGACACTGAAGCTTTCTTT. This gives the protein CASSLLDTEAFF. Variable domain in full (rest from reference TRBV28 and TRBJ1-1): DVKVTQSSRYLVKRTGEKVFLECVQDMDHENMFWYRQDPGLGLRLIYFSYDVKMKEKGDIPEGYSVSREKKERFSLILESASTNQTSMYLCASSLLDTEAFFGQGTRLTVV.

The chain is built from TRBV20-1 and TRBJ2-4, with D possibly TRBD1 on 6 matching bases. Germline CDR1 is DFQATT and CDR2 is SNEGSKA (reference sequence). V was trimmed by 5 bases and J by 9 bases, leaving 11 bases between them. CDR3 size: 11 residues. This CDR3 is CSAYRDIIQYF. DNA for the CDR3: TGCAGTGCTTACCGGGACATCATTCAGTACTTC.

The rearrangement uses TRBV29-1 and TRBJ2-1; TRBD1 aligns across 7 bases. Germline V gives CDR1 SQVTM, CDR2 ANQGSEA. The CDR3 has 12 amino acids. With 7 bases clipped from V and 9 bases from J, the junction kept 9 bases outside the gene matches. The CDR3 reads CSGHRGNGEQFF. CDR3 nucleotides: TGCAGCGGCCACAGGGGCAATGGTGAGCAGTTCTTC.

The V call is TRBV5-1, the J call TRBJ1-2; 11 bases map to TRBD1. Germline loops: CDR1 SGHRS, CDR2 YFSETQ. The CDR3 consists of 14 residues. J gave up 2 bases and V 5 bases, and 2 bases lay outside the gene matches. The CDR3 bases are TGCGCCAGCAGACGGACAGGGGGCAACTATGGCTACACCTTC. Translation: CASRRTGGNYGYTF.